The clone carrying this T cell receptor beta chain has ten or more counts. The antigen remains unidentified. TCRdb fed the 5' RACE reads into MiXCR, producing one record per CDR3 protein. Of about 41,000 distinct CDR3 sequences detected, approximately 15% appear once; the ten largest clones hold approximately 4%. CDR1 LNHNV and CDR2 YYDKDF come from the germline V gene (reference sequence). The ends were cut back, 7 bases at V and 0 bases at J, with 17 bases in the middle. The CDR3 has 16 residues. This entry comes from a study of neurological immune-mediated disorders. Study-level points and caveats: None of the CDR3 amino acid sequences in expanded clones turned up in more than one subject, which points to private repertoires in all groups.

Sequencing was carried out using CD4+ T cells from blood. The clonotype originates from a woman in her fifties or sixties with HTLV-1-associated myelopathy (HAM/TSP). The genes are TRBV15 and TRBJ2-3; D might be TRBD1 or TRBD2, each matching 5 bases. The DNA of the CDR3 is TGTGCCACCAACTCGTGGGGGAGCGCTAGCACAGATACGCAGTATTTT. Translation gives CATNSWGSASTDTQYF.